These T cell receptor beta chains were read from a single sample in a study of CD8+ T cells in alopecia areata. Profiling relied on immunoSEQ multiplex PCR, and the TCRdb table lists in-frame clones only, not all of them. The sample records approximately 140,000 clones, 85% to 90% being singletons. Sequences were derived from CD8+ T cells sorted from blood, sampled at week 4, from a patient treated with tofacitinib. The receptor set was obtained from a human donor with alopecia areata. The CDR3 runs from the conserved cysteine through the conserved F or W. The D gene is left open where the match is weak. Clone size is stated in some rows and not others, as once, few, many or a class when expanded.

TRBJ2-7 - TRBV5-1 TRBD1 CASSLGTGSSYEQYF TGCGCCAGCAGCTTGGGGACAGGGAGCTCCTACGAGCAGTACTTC
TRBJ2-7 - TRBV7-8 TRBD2 CASSSGTSSHEQYF TGTGCCAGCAGTTCCGGGACTAGTTCCCACGAGCAGTACTTC
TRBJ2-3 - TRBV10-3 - CAIRAGTLAFPTQYF TGTGCCATCAGGGCCGGGACTCTAGCATTTCCTACGCAGTATTTT
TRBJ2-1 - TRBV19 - CASREFAYNEQFF TGTGCCAGCCGGGAGTTCGCCTACAATGAGCAGTTCTTC
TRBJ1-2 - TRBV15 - CATSRDPGTNYGYTF TGTGCCACCAGCAGAGACCCGGGAACGAACTATGGCTACACCTTC
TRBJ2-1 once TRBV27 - CASSSFNEQFF TGTGCCAGCAGTTCTTTCAATGAGCAGTTCTTC
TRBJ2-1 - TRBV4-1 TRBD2 CASTLGGGYEQFF TGCGCCAGCACCCTCGGCGGGGGATATGAGCAGTTCTTC
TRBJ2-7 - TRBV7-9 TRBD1 CASSAPGQRYEQYF TGTGCCAGCAGCGCGCCGGGACAGCGCTACGAGCAGTACTTC
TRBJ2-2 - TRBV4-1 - CASSQAVVQVTGELFF TGCGCCAGCAGCCAAGCGGTGGTACAGGTCACCGGGGAGCTGTTTTTT
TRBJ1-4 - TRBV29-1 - CSVRGGGATNEKLFF TGCAGCGTTCGCGGGGGAGGAGCAACTAATGAAAAACTGTTTTTT
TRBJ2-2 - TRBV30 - CAWSVWGNTGELFF TGTGCCTGGAGTGTATGGGGGAACACCGGGGAGCTGTTTTTT
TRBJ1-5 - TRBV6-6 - CASSYSGGTYQPQHF TGTGCCAGCAGTTACTCGGGGGGCACCTATCAGCCCCAGCATTTT
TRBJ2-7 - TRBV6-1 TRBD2 CASSEIGREGLYEQYF TGTGCCAGCAGTGAAATAGGGCGGGAGGGCCTCTACGAGCAGTACTTC
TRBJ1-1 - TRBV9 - CASSVVEGGFYTEAFF TGTGCCAGCAGCGTAGTGGAGGGGGGCTTCTACACTGAAGCTTTCTTT
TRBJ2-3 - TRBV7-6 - CASSLAAGVSDTQYF TGTGCCAGCAGCTTAGCGGCAGGGGTATCAGATACGCAGTATTTT
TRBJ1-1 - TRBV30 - CAWIPEGTWAFF TGTGCCTGGATTCCAGAGGGGACCTGGGCTTTCTTT
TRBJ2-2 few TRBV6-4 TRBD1 CASSGDRDTGELFF TGTGCCAGCAGTGGGGACAGGGACACCGGGGAGCTGTTTTTT
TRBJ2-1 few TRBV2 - CASNGGNEQFF TGTGCCAGCAATGGGGGGAATGAGCAGTTCTTC
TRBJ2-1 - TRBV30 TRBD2 CAWSGTRVSDEQFF TGTGCCTGGAGTGGGACTAGAGTTAGCGATGAGCAGTTCTTC
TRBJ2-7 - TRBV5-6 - CASSFGQTYEQYF TGTGCCAGCAGCTTTGGCCAGACCTACGAGCAGTACTTC
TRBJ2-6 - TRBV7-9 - CASTERASSGANVLTF TGTGCCAGCACAGAGCGGGCGAGCTCTGGGGCCAACGTCCTGACTTTC
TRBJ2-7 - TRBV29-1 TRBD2 CSVIGLAGGYEQYF TGCAGCGTTATAGGACTAGCGGGAGGCTACGAGCAGTACTTC
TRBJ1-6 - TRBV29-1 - CSVSQGYNSPLHF TGCAGCGTCTCACAGGGTTATAATTCACCCCTCCACTTT
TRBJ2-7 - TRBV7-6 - CASSSGRVEQYF TGTGCCAGCAGTTCAGGGAGAGTCGAGCAGTACTTC
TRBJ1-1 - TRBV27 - CASSLGDSSMNTEAFF TGTGCCAGCAGTTTAGGCGACAGTTCCATGAACACTGAAGCTTTCTTT
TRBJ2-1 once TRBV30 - CAWSVRGNEQFF TGTGCCTGGAGTGTACGTGGCAATGAGCAGTTCTTC
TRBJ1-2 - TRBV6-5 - CASSYSTATAHGYTF TGTGCCAGCAGTTACTCGACGGCGACCGCTCATGGCTACACCTTC
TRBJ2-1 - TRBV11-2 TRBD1 CASILDRGNEQFF TGTGCCAGCATCCTGGACAGGGGTAATGAGCAGTTCTTC
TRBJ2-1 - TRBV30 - CAWSELQDEQFF TGTGCCTGGAGCGAACTTCAGGATGAGCAGTTCTTC
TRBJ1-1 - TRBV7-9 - CASSLASRSGTEAFF TGTGCCAGCAGCTTAGCTTCCAGGTCGGGAACTGAAGCTTTCTTT
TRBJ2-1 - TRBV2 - CASSLSGLGIYNEQFF TGTGCCAGCAGTTTATCGGGACTCGGGATCTACAATGAGCAGTTCTTC
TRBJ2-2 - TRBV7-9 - CASSLGVGTGELFF TGTGCCAGCAGCTTAGGCGTCGGGACCGGGGAGCTGTTTTTT
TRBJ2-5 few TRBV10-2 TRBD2 CASSESETSGGMETQYF TGCGCCAGCAGTGAGTCGGAGACTAGCGGGGGGATGGAGACCCAGTACTTC
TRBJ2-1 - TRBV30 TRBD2 CASILAGEQFF TGTGCCTCCATACTAGCGGGCGAGCAGTTCTTC
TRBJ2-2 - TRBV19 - CASSFDYTGELFF TGTGCCAGTAGTTTTGATTACACCGGGGAGCTGTTTTTT
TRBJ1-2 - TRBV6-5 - CASSYYQAGNYGYTF TGTGCCAGCAGTTACTACCAGGCAGGCAACTATGGCTACACCTTC
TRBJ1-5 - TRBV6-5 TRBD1 CASRGQADSNQPQHF TGTGCCAGCCGCGGACAGGCCGATAGCAATCAGCCCCAGCATTTT
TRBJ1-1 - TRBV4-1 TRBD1 CASSYRDRDMNTEAFF TGCGCCAGCAGCTACCGGGACAGGGATATGAACACTGAAGCTTTCTTT
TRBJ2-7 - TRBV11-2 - CASSVGIGDSYEQYF TGTGCCAGCAGCGTAGGGATCGGGGACTCCTACGAGCAGTACTTC
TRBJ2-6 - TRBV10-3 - CAINRAGANVLTF TGTGCCATCAACAGGGCTGGGGCCAACGTCCTGACTTTC
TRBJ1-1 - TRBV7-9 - CASSLDYERTEAFF TGTGCCAGCAGCCTAGATTACGAGAGGACTGAAGCTTTCTTT
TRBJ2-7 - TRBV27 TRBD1 CASSHRDRATEQYF TGTGCCAGCAGTCACCGGGACAGAGCGACCGAGCAGTACTTC
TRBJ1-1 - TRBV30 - CASGPAYTEAFF TGTGCCTCCGGACCCGCGTACACTGAAGCTTTCTTT
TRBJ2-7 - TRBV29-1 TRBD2 CSVENPSGSKYEQYF TGCAGCGTTGAGAATCCTAGCGGGAGTAAGTACGAGCAGTACTTC
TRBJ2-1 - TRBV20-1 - CSAIEVEQFF TGCAGTGCTATCGAGGTCGAGCAGTTCTTC
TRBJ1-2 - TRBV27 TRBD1 CASSSFISGQGTYTF TGTGCCAGCAGTTCCTTTATATCGGGACAGGGGACCTACACCTTC
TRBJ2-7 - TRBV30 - CACRGAGSYEQYF TGTGCCTGTCGCGGTGCGGGGTCCTACGAGCAGTACTTC
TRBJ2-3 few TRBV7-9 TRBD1 CASSDDRESTDTQYF TGTGCCAGCAGCGACGACAGGGAGAGCACAGATACGCAGTATTTT
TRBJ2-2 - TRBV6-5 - CASSLFDTGELFF TGTGCCAGCAGTCTATTTGACACCGGGGAGCTGTTTTTT
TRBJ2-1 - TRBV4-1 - CASSQVQDSINEQFF TGCGCCAGCAGCCAAGTTCAGGACAGTATCAATGAGCAGTTCTTC
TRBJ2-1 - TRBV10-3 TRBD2 CAISGSPRSGVNAGEQFF TGTGCCATCAGTGGGAGTCCTAGAAGCGGGGTCAATGCGGGGGAGCAGTTCTTC
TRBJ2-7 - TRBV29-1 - CSVVVGGEQYF TGCAGCGTCGTGGTGGGCGGTGAGCAGTACTTC
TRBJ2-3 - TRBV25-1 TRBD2 CASSESLTSGSSTDTQYF TGTGCCAGCAGTGAATCGTTGACTAGCGGGAGCTCTACAGATACGCAGTATTTT